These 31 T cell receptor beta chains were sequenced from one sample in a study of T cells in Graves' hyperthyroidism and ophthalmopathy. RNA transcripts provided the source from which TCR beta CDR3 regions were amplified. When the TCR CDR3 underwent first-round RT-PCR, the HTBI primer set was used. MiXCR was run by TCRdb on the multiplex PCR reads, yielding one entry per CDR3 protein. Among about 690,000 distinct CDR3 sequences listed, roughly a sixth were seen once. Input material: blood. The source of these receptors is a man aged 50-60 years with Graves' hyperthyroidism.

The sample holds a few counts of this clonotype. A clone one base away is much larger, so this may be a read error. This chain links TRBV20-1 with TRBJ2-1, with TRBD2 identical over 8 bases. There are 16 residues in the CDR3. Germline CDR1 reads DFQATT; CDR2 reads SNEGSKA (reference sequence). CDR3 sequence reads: CSANPLLAGAYNEQLF. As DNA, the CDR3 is TGCAGTGCTAACCCTCTCCTAGCGGGCGCCTACAATGAGCAGCTCTTC.

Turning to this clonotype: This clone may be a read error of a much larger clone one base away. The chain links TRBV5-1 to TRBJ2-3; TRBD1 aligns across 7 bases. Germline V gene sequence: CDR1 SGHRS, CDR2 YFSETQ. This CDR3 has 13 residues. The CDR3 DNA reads TGCGCCAGCAGAAACCAGGGGACAGATACGCAGTGTTTT. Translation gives CASRNQGTDTQCF. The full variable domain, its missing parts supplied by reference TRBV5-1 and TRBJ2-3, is KAGVTQTPRYLIKTRGQQVTLSCSPISGHRSVSWYQQTPGQGLQFLFEYFSETQRNKGNFPGRFSGRQFSNSRSEMNVSTLELGDSALYLCASRNQGTDTQCFGPGTRLTVL.

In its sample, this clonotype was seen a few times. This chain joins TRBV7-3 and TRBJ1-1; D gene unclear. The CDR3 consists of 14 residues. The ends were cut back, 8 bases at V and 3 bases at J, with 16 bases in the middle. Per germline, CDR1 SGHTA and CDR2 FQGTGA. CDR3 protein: CASGTGERDTEAFF. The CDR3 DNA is TGTGCCAGCGGAACCGGAGAACGGGACACTGAAGCTTTCTTT.

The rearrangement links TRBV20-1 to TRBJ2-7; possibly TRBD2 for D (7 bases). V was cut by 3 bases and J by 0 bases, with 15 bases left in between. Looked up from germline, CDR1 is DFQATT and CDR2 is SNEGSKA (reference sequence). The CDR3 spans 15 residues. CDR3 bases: TGCAGTGCTAGGGGGGGAGGGGGGACCTCCTACGAGCAGTACTTC. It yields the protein CSARGGGGTSYEQYF.

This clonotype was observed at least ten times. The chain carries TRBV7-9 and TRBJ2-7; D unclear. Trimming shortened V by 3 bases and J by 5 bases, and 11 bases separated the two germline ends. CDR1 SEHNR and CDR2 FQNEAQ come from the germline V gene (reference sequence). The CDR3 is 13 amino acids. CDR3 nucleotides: TGTGCCAGCAGCTTGGCCCCTGGGGACGAGCAGTACTTC. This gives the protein CASSLAPGDEQYF.

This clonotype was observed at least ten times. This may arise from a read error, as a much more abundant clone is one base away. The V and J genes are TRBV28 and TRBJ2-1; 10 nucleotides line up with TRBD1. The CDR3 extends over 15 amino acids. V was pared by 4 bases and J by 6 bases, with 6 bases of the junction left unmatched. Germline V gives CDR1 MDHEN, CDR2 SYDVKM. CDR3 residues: CASSSRTGGCNEQFF. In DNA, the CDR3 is TGTGCCAGCAGTTCCCGGACAGGGGGGTGCAATGAGCAGTTCTTC.

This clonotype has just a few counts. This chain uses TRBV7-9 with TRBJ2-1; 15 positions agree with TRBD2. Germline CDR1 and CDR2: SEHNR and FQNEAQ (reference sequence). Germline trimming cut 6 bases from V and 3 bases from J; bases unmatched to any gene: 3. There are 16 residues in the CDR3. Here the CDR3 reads CASSRTSGRDYNEQFF. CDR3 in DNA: TGTGCCAGCAGTCGGACTAGCGGGAGGGACTACAATGAGCAGTTCTTC. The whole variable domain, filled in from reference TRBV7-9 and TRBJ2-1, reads DTGVSQNPRHKITKRGQNVTFRCDPISEHNRLYWYRQTLGQGPEFLTYFQNEAQLEKSRLLSDRFSAERPKGSFSTLEIQRTEQGDSAMYLCASSRTSGRDYNEQFFGPGTRLTVL.

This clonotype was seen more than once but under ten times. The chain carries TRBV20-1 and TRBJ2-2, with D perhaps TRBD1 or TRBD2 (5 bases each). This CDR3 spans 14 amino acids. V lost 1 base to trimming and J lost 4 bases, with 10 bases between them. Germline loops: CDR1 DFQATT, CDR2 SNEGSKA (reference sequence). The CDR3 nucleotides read TGCAGTGCTAGAGGGGACCGGGTCACCGGGGAGCTGTTTTTT. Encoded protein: CSARGDRVTGELFF.

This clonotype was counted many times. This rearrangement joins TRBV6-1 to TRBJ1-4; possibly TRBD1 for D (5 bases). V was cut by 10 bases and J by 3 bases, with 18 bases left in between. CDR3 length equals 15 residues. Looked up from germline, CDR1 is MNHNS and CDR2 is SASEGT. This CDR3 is CATWDLHEANEKLFF. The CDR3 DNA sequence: TGTGCCACCTGGGACCTCCATGAGGCTAATGAAAAACTGTTTTTT.

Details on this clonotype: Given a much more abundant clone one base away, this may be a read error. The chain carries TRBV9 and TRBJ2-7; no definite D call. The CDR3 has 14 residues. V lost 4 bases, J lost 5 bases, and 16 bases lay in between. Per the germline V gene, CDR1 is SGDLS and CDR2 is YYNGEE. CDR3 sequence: CASSLHGGRDEQYF. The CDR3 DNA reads TGTGCCAGCAGCCTTCACGGTGGGCGCGACGAGCAGTACTTC.

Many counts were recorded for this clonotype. In DNA, the CDR3 is TGCGCCAGCAGCCTCAGCGGGACTAGTATTGAGACCCAGTACTTC. Its protein product is CASSLSGTSIETQYF. This sequence joins TRBV5-1 and TRBJ2-5; 8 positions match TRBD2. This CDR3 has 15 residues. Germline V CDR1 and CDR2: SGHRS, YFSETQ. The junction had 10 bases not matched to a gene; V was cut back by 4 bases and J by 5 bases.

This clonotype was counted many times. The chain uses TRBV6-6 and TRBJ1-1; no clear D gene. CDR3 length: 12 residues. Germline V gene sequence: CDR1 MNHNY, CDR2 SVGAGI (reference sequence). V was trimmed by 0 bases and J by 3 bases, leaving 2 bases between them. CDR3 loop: CASSYSDTEAFF. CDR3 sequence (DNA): TGTGCCAGCAGTTACTCAGACACTGAAGCTTTCTTT.

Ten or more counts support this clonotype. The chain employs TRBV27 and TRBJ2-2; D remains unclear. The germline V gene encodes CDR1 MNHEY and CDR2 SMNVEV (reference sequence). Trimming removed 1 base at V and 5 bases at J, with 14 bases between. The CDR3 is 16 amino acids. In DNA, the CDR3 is TGTGCCAGCAGTTTATATTGGCAAATGTCAACCGGGGAGCTGTTTTTT. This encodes CASSLYWQMSTGELFF.

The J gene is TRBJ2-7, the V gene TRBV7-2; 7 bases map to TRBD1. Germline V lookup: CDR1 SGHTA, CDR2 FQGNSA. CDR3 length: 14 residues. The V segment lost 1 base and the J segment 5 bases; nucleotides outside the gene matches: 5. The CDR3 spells CASSLGGGKNEQYF. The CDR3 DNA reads TGTGCCAGCAGCTTAGGAGGGGGCAAGAACGAGCAGTACTTC.

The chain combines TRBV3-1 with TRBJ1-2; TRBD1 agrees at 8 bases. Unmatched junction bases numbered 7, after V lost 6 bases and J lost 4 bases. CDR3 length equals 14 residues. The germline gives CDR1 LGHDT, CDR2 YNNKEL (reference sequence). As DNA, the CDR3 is TGTGCCAGCAGAAAACAGGGGGAGTTCTATGGCTACACCTTC. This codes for CASRKQGEFYGYTF. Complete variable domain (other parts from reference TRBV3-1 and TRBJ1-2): DTAVSQTPKYLVTQMGNDKSIKCEQNLGHDTMYWYKQDSKKFLKIMFSYNNKELIINETVPNRFSPKSPDKAHLNLHINSLELGDSAVYFCASRKQGEFYGYTFGSGTRLTVV.

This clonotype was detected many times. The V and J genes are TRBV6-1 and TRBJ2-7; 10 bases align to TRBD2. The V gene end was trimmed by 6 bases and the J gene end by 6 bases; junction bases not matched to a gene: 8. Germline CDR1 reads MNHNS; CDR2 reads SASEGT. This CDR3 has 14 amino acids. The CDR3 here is CASSWTSGVSEQYF. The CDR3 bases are TGTGCCAGCAGCTGGACTAGCGGAGTCTCCGAGCAGTACTTC.

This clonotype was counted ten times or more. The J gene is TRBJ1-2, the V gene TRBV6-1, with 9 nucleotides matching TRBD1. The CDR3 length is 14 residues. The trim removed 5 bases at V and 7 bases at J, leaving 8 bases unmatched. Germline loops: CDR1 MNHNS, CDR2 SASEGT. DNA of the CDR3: TGTGCCAGCAGTACCTCCCGGGACAGGGCTGGCTACACCTTC. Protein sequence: CASSTSRDRAGYTF.

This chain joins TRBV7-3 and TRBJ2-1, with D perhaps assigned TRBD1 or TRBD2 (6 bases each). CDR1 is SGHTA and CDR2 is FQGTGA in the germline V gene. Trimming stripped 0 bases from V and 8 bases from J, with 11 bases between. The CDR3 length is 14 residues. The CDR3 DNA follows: TGTGCCAGCAGCTTAACTTTCGGGGGCCATGAGCAGTTCTTC. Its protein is CASSLTFGGHEQFF.

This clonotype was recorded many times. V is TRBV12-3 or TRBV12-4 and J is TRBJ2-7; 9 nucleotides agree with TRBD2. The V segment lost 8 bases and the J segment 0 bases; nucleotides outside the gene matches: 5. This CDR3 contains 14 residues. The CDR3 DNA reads TGTGCCAGCGGCCTAGCGGGGAGCTCCTACGAGCAGTACTTC. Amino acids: CASGLAGSSYEQYF.

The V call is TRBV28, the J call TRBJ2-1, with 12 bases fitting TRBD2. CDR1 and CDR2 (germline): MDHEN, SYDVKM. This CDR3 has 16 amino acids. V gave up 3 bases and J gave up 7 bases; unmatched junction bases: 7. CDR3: CASSFRGLAGNNEQFF. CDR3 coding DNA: TGTGCCAGCAGTTTCCGGGGACTAGCGGGTAATAATGAGCAGTTCTTC.

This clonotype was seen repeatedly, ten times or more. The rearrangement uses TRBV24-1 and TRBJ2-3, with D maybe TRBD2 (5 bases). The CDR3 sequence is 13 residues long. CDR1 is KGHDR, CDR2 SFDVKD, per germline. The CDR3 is CATLPGNGNTQYF. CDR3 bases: TGTGCTACATTACCCGGCAACGGGAATACGCAGTATTTT.

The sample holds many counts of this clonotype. The CDR3 DNA follows: TGTGCCAGCAGCCCCGGACAGGGCCAAGAAAAACTGTTTTTT. It is translated as CASSPGQGQEKLFF. The gene calls are TRBV7-2 and TRBJ1-4; 8 nucleotides agree with TRBD1. J lost 8 bases, V lost 5 bases, and 7 bases had no gene match. The germline V gene has CDR1 SGHTA and CDR2 FQGNSA. The CDR3 extends over 14 amino acids.

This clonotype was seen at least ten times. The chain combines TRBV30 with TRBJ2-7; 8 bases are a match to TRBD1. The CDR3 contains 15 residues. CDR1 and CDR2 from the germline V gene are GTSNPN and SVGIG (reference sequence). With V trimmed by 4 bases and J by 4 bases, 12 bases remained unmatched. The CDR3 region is CAWTRALQGAYEQYF. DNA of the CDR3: TGTGCCTGGACCCGCGCTCTGCAGGGGGCTTACGAGCAGTACTTC.

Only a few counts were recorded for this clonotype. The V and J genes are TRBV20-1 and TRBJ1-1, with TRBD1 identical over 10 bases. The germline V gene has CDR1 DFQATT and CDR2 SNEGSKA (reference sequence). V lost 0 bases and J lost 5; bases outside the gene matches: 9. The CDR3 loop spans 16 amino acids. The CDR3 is CSARESADRGRTEAFF. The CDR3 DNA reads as TGCAGTGCTAGAGAATCGGCAGACAGGGGGCGGACTGAAGCTTTCTTT.

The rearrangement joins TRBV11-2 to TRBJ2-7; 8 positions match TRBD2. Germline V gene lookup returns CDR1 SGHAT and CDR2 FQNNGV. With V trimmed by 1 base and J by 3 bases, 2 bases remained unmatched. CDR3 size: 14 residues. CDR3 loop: CASSLASGFYEQYF. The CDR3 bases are TGTGCCAGCAGCTTAGCTAGCGGGTTCTACGAGCAGTACTTC.

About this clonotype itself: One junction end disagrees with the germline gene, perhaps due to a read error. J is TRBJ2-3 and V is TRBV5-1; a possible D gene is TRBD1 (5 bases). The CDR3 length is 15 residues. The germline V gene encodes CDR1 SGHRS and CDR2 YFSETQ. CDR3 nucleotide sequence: TGTGCCAGCAGCTCCCTAGACAGAAGCACAGATACGCAGTATTTT. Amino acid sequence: CASSSLDRSTDTQYF.

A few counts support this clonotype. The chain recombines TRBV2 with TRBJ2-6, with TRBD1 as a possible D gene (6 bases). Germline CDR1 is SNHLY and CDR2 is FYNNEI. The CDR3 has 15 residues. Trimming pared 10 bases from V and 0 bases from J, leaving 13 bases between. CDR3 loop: CANADRSSGANVLTF. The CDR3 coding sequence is TGTGCCAACGCTGACAGGAGCTCTGGGGCCAACGTCCTGACTTTC. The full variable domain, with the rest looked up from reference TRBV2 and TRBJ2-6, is EPEVTQTPSHQVTQMGQEVILRCVPISNHLYFYWYRQILGQKVEFLVSFYNNEISEKSEIFDDQFSVERPDGSNFTLKIRSTKLEDSAMYFCANADRSSGANVLTFGAGSRLTVL.

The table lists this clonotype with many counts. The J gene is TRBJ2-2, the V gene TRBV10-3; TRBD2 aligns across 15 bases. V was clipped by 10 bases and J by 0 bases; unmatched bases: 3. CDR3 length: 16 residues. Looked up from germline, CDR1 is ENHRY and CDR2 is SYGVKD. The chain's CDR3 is CATGLAGGTNTGELFF. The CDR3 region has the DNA TGTGCCACTGGACTAGCGGGAGGGACGAACACCGGGGAGCTGTTTTTT.

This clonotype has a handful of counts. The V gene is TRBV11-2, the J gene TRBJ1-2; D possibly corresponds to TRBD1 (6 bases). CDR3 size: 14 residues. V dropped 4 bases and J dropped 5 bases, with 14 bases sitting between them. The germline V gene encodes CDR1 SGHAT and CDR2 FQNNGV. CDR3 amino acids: CASSSLQGNYGYTF. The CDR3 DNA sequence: TGTGCCAGCAGCTCTCTCCAGGGGAATTATGGCTACACCTTC.

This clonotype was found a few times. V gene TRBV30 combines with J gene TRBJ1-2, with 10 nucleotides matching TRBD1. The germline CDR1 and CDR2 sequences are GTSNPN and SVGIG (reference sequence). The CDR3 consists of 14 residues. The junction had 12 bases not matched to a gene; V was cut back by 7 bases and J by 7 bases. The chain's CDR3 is CASHPGQGRVGYTF. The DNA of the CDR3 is TGTGCCTCGCACCCGGGACAGGGGCGGGTTGGCTACACCTTC. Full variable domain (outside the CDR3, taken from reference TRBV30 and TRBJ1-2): SQTIHQWPATLVQPVGSPLSLECTVEGTSNPNLYWYRQAAGRGLQLLFYSVGIGQISSEVPQNLSASRPQDRQFILSSKKLLLSDSGFYLCASHPGQGRVGYTFGSGTRLTVV.

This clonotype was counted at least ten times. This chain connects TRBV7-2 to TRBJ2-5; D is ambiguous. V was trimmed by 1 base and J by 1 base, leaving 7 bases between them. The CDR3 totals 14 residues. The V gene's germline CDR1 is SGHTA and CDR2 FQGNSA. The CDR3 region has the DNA TGTGCCAGCAGCTTAGGGACGGTCCAAGAGACCCAGTACTTC. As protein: CASSLGTVQETQYF.